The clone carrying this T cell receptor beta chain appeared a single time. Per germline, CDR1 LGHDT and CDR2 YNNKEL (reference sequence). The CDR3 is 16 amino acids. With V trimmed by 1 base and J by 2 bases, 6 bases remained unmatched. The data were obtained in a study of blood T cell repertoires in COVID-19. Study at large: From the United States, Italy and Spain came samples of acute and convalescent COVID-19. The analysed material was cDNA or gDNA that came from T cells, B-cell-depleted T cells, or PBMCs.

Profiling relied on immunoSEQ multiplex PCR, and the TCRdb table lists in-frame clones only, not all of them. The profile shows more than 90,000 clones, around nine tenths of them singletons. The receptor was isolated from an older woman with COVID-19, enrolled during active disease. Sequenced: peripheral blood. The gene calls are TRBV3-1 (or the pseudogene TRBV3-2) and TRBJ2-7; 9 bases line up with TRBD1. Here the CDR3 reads CASSQGPTGGAYEQYF. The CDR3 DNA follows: TGTGCCAGCAGCCAAGGGCCGACAGGGGGGGCCTACGAGCAGTACTTC.